The sequence of this T cell receptor beta chain was determined in a study of blood T cell repertoires in COVID-19. For the study at large: Sites across the United States, Italy and Spain contributed samples from acute and convalescent COVID-19. T cells, B-cell-depleted T cells, or PBMCs supplied cDNA or gDNA.

V was pared by 2 bases and J by 4 bases, with 12 bases between. Per the germline V gene, CDR1 is SGHKS and CDR2 is YYEKEE (reference sequence). This CDR3 comprises 14 residues. As handled by the study authors: Estimates of nucleated cell counts were drawn from the amplification of reference gene primers. The method was immunoSEQ multiplex PCR; TCRdb's version includes in-frame clones alone and lacks a portion of them. Clone size and the V and J calls come from that table; the DNA yielded D and trimming. The sample comprises 65,000 to 90,000 clones, approximately 80% of which are singletons, and roughly 2.5% rests with the top ten.

The receptor comes from an elderly man with active or convalescent COVID-19. V usage is TRBV5-5 and J usage is TRBJ1-2; D is possibly TRBD1 (6 bases). Sequenced: peripheral blood. CDR3 coding DNA: TGTGCCAGCAGCTTTGTGACAGGACCCTATGGCTACACCTTC. Translating gives CASSFVTGPYGYTF.